This T cell receptor beta chain was recovered during a study of graft-versus-host responses after intestinal transplantation. Study-level information: Transplant recipients had multivisceral, liver-intestinal, or isolated intestinal grafts. All of the recipients had induction that used anti-thymocyte globulin, then tacrolimus and steroids for 2 to 3 years.

Notes on the study in general: Graft-donor T cell macrochimerism in patients accompanied high graft-versus-host to host-versus-graft clonal ratios in allografts. There were GvH clones found in recipient marrow, and some of them appeared first in ileum or blood.

For this clone: Its antigen is unknown.

Trimming took 2 bases from V and 4 from J; bases not matched to a gene: 16. The CDR3 loop spans 19 amino acids. Some clones are missing from TCRdb's copy, which holds only in-frame ones; the method was immunoSEQ multiplex PCR. The profile shows around 110,000 clones, over 75% of them singletons. The source was unstimulated CD4+ T cells sorted from spleen or lymph node cells, collected before intestinal transplant. The source is a human donor who received an intestinal transplant. The chain recombines TRBV6-7 with TRBJ1-2; 10 nucleotides line up with TRBD1. TRBV6-7 is noted as an ORF with a role that remains uncertain. The chain's CDR3 is CASSYKVWTGGYRLYGYTF. The DNA of the CDR3 is TGTGCCAGCAGTTACAAGGTGTGGACAGGGGGTTACCGCCTCTATGGCTACACCTTC.